The 10 T cell receptor beta chains listed next were all sequenced from one sample in a study of blood T cell repertoires in COVID-19. Assay used: immunoSEQ multiplex PCR; TCRdb lists only in-frame clones, some missing. The sample contains 200,000 to 250,000 clones, around 90% of which appear only once. The sample was peripheral blood. The origin of the receptors is a man aged 60-69 years who had recovered from COVID-19.

The chain has TRBV19 and TRBJ2-2; D remains unclear. The germline V gene has CDR1 LNHDA and CDR2 SQIVND (reference sequence). V was pared by 6 bases and J by 4 bases, with 9 bases between. The CDR3 runs 13 residues. In nucleotides, the CDR3 is TGTGCCAGTAGGTGGCGCGGCACCGGGGAGCTGTTTTTT. Residues: CASRWRGTGELFF.

The chain recombines TRBV5-6 with TRBJ2-1; TRBD2 aligns across 10 bases. Unmatched junction bases numbered 5, after V lost 2 bases and J lost 9 bases. Germline V lookup: CDR1 SGHDT, CDR2 YYEEEE. The CDR3 sequence is 14 residues long. As DNA, the CDR3 is TGTGCCAGCAGCTTCCAGCGGGGGGGATTTGAGCAGTTCTTC. As protein: CASSFQRGGFEQFF.

The chain combines TRBV28 with TRBJ2-7, with TRBD2 matching 7 bases. CDR1 is MDHEN and CDR2 is SYDVKM in the germline V gene. This CDR3 is built from 14 residues. The ends lost 5 bases at V and 0 bases at J; junction bases unmatched: 4. CDR3 sequence: CASSAGGSSYEQYF. DNA of the CDR3: TGTGCCAGCAGTGCGGGCGGGAGCTCCTACGAGCAGTACTTC.

The chain carries TRBV15 and TRBJ1-1; unclear D gene. The germline gives CDR1 LNHNV, CDR2 YYDKDF (reference sequence). Trimming removed 1 base at V and 10 bases at J, with 16 bases between. The CDR3 has 14 residues. The CDR3 loop reads CATSRVGTQSGAFF. CDR3 nucleotide sequence: TGTGCCACCAGCAGAGTTGGTACCCAATCAGGAGCTTTCTTT.

Written as DNA, the CDR3 is TGTGCCAGCAGCCAAGGGACTACCCAGGCCGCCCGGCAGTTCTTC. Amino acids: CASSQGTTQAARQFF. The chain recombines TRBV3-1 (or the pseudogene TRBV3-2) with TRBJ2-1; D perhaps matches TRBD2 (6 bases). Trimming took 1 base from V and 12 from J, leaving 19 bases between them. This CDR3 region has 15 residues. Germline V gene lookup returns CDR1 LGHDT and CDR2 YNNKEL (reference sequence).

The chain recombines TRBV5-6 with TRBJ1-3; TRBD1 aligns across 9 bases. Germline CDR1 reads SGHDT; CDR2 reads YYEEEE. The CDR3 runs to 16 residues. After removal of 1 base from V and 2 bases from J, the junction contained 4 bases not matched to a gene. Written as DNA, the CDR3 is TGTGCCAGCAGCTTGTGGGGACAGGGCGCTGGAAACACCATATATTTT. This codes for CASSLWGQGAGNTIYF.

The chain uses TRBV5-1 and TRBJ2-1; 13 bases fit TRBD2. V lost 3 bases to trimming and J lost 10 bases; unmatched junction nucleotides: 10. Per germline, CDR1 SGHRS and CDR2 YFSETQ. The CDR3 runs 16 residues. The chain's CDR3 is CASSSTGLAGNGEQFF. The CDR3 nucleotides read TGCGCCAGCAGCTCGACGGGACTAGCGGGAAATGGCGAGCAGTTCTTC.

V gene TRBV10-3 combines with J gene TRBJ1-2; 9 nucleotides align to TRBD1. This CDR3 contains 15 residues. J lost 8 bases, V lost 2 bases, and 9 bases had no gene match. The germline CDR1 and CDR2 sequences are ENHRY and SYGVKD. CDR3 DNA: TGTGCCATCAGTGAGACGGACAGGGGTACGGAAGGCTACACCTTC. Its translation: CAISETDRGTEGYTF.

This clone was counted a single time. The rearrangement uses TRBV6-5 and TRBJ2-7; 9 nucleotides agree with TRBD1. V lost 5 bases to trimming and J lost 3 bases; unmatched junction nucleotides: 8. Germline CDR1 is MNHEY and CDR2 is SVGAGI. The CDR3 totals 15 residues. CDR3 in DNA: TGTGCCAGCAGTACCCGGGACAGGGTAAGCTACGAGCAGTACTTC. Translation gives CASSTRDRVSYEQYF.

V is TRBV11-3 and J is TRBJ2-1; the D is unclear. CDR3 length equals 13 residues. CDR1 and CDR2 from the germline V gene are SGHNT and YENEEA. The germline V and J ends were trimmed by 1 base and 5 bases, with 6 bases remaining between them. The CDR3 loop is CASSLGLNNEQFF. The CDR3 DNA reads as TGTGCCAGCAGCTTAGGACTTAACAATGAGCAGTTCTTC. The whole variable domain, filled in from reference TRBV11-3 and TRBJ2-1, reads EAGVVQSPRYKIIEKKQPVAFWCNPISGHNTLYWYLQNLGQGPELLIRYENEEAVDDSQLPKDRFSAERLKGVDSTLKIQPAELGDSAVYLCASSLGLNNEQFFGPGTRLTVL.